A single sample is the source of the 18 T cell receptor beta chains below, sequenced in a study of T cells expressing NK-cell markers. TCRdb reprocessed the 5' RACE reads and keeps a single row for each CDR3 protein, giving no DNA. The clone table shows almost 450,000 distinct CDR3 sequences, with the ten largest holding about 7.3%. The sequenced material came from blood T cells: a sorted CD56 or NKG2C T cell subset, CD4+ or CD8+ T cells, or bulk PBMC T cells (not recorded which). The receptors stem from a woman aged 18 to 75 in good health.

The V and J genes are TRBV5-6 and TRBJ1-3. CDR1 and CDR2 (germline): SGHDT, YYEEEE. CDR3 length equals 16 residues. CDR3 in amino acids: CASSSRGLRSGNTIYF.

This chain uses TRBV30 with TRBJ1-3. The CDR3 is 14 residues long. The germline V gene encodes CDR1 GTSNPN and CDR2 SVGIG (reference sequence). The chain's CDR3 is CAKQSTISGNTIYF.

The V call is TRBV11-2, the J call TRBJ2-1; there is no DNA to check the TCRdb D call of TRBD2. Germline CDR1 SGHAT, CDR2 FQNNGV. The CDR3 is 15 residues long. CDR3 region: CASSSPGLGGDEQFF.

The chain couples TRBV12-3 or TRBV12-4 to TRBJ2-5; the D call from TCRdb, TRBD1, cannot be confirmed without DNA. This CDR3 region has 14 residues. This CDR3 is CASSLAPLGETQYF.

The V gene is TRBV7-8, the J gene TRBJ1-5; the D call of TRBD1 rests on TCRdb alone, since no DNA is present to check it. The CDR3 totals 15 residues. The germline gives CDR1 SGHVS, CDR2 FQNEAQ. CDR3 loop: CASKGQGNINQPQHF.

The V gene is TRBV5-6, the J gene TRBJ1-5; TCRdb selects TRBD1, and the lack of DNA leaves this call unchecked. The CDR3 contains 16 residues. Germline CDR1 SGHDT, CDR2 YYEEEE. CDR3 in amino acids: CASSFGTGGANQPQHF.

This sequence joins TRBV5-6 and TRBJ2-5; the D call from TCRdb, TRBD1, cannot be confirmed without DNA. The CDR3 length is 16 residues. Germline CDR1 SGHDT, CDR2 YYEEEE. CDR3: CASSALGGAYQETQYF.

This CDR3 reads CASSVGLAGAQNEQFF. This chain joins TRBV5-1 and TRBJ2-1; the TRBD2 assignment by TCRdb is unverifiable without DNA. Germline-derived CDR1 and CDR2 are SGHRS and YFSETQ. The CDR3 loop spans 16 amino acids. The whole variable domain, filled in from reference TRBV5-1 and TRBJ2-1, reads KAGVTQTPRYLIKTRGQQVTLSCSPISGHRSVSWYQQTPGQGLQFLFEYFSETQRNKGNFPGRFSGRQFSNSRSEMNVSTLELGDSALYLCASSVGLAGAQNEQFFGPGTRLTVL.

The rearrangement joins TRBV29-1 to TRBJ1-2; as DNA is missing, the TRBD1 call by TCRdb cannot be tested. Germline assignment: CDR1 SQVTM and CDR2 ANQGSEA. The CDR3 length is 14 residues. Here the CDR3 reads CSVTILQGNYGYTF.

The rearrangement joins TRBV5-1 to TRBJ1-4; TCRdb's D gene call, TRBD1, goes unchecked for lack of DNA. The CDR3 extends over 15 amino acids. Germline CDR1 SGHRS, CDR2 YFSETQ. The CDR3 protein is CASSLSFGINEKLFF.

The V and J genes are TRBV5-4 and TRBJ1-1. This CDR3 region has 14 residues. CDR1 and CDR2 from the germline V gene are SGHNT and YYREEE (reference sequence). The CDR3 is CASRTNSQNTEAFF.

The V call is TRBV6-1, the J call TRBJ1-5; lacking DNA, the TRBD1 call made by TCRdb goes unchecked. This CDR3 is 14 amino acids long. Per the germline V gene, CDR1 is MNHNS and CDR2 is SASEGT. The CDR3 spells CASSTTGGIQPQHF.

The rearrangement uses TRBV16 and TRBJ2-2; TCRdb picks TRBD2, but there is no DNA to check that call. The CDR3 is 12 residues long. CDR1 and CDR2 (germline): KGHSY, FQNENV. This CDR3 is CASSESAGELFF.

The chain uses TRBV21-1 and TRBJ1-2. TRBV21-1 is a documented pseudogene. The CDR3 has 17 residues. The CDR3 region is CASSKVSVGRPPYGYTF.

This rearrangement joins TRBV4-3 to TRBJ2-2. This CDR3 region has 14 residues. Germline CDR1 and CDR2: LGHNA and YSLEER. The CDR3 protein is CASSPTGPTGELFF.

The V gene is TRBV30, the J gene TRBJ2-7; without DNA, the TCRdb call of TRBD2 cannot be checked. The CDR3 contains 14 residues. From germline, CDR1 is GTSNPN and CDR2 SVGIG (reference sequence). CDR3 sequence reads: CAWSWTSGSREQYF.

The chain couples TRBV7-8 to TRBJ2-7; TCRdb selects TRBD1, and the lack of DNA leaves this call unchecked. The CDR3 extends over 12 amino acids. CDR1 and CDR2 from the germline V gene are SGHVS and FQNEAQ. The CDR3 here is CASSLGGIEQYF.

The chain carries TRBV5-4 and TRBJ2-2; TCRdb gives TRBD2 as the D gene, but with no DNA this cannot be confirmed. The CDR3 is made up of 16 amino acids. Germline lookup yields CDR1 SGHNT and CDR2 YYREEE (reference sequence). The CDR3 is CASSSRVSGSTGELFF.